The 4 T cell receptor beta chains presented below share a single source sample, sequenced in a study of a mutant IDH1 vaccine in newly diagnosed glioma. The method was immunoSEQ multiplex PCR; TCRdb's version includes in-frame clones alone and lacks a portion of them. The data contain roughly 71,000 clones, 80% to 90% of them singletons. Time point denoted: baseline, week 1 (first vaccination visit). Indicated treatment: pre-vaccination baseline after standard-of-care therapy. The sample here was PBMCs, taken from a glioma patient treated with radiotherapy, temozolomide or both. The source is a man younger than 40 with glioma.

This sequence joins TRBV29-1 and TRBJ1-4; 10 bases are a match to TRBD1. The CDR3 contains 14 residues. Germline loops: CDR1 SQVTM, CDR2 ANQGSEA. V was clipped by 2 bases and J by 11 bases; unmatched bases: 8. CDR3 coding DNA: TGCAGCGTTGAATTGGGACAGGGGACCGTGAAACTGTTTTTT. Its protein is CSVELGQGTVKLFF.

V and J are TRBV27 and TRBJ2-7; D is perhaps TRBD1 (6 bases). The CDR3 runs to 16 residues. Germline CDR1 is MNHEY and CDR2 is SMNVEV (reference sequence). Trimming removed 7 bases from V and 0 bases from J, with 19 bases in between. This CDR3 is CASNEQGRGFSYEQYF. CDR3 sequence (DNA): TGTGCCAGCAACGAACAGGGAAGGGGGTTCTCCTACGAGCAGTACTTC.

The CDR3 DNA reads TGCGCCAGCAAAGCAAGGATGAACACTGAAGCTTTCTTT. Amino acid sequence: CASKARMNTEAFF. The genes are TRBV10-2 and TRBJ1-1; D unresolved. Germline CDR1 is WSHSY and CDR2 is SAAADI. V was shortened by 7 bases and J by 0 bases, with 9 bases between the two germline ends. The CDR3 extends over 13 amino acids.

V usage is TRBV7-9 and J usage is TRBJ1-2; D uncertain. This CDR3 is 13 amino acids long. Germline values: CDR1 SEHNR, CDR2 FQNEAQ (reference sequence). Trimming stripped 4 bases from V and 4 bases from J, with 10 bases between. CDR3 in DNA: TGTGCCAGCAGCTCACACAGTACCTATGGCTACACCTTC. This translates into CASSSHSTYGYTF.